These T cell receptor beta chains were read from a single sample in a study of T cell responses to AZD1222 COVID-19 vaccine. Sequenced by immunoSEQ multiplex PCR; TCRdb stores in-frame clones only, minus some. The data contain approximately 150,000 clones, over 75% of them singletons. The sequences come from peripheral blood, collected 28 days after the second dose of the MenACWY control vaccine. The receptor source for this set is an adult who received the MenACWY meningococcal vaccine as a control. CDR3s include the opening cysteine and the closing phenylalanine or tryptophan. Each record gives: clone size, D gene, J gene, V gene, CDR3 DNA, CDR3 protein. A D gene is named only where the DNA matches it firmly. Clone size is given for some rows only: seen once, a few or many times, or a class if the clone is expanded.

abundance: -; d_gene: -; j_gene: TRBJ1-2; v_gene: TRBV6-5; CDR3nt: TGTGCCAGCAGTTTGGAGATTCGGGGAACTAACTATGGCTACACCTTC; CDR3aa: CASSLEIRGTNYGYTF
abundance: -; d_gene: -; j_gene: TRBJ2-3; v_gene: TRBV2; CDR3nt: TGTGCCAGCAGCGAGATATCGAAAGGGGGCACAGATACGCAGTATTTT; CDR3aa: CASSEISKGGTDTQYF
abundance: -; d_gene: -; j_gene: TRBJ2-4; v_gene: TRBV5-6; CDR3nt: TGTGCCAGCAGCCCTCCTCAGACCAAAAACATTCAGTACTTC; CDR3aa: CASSPPQTKNIQYF
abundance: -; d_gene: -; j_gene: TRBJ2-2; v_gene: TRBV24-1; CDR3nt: TGTGCCACCGGGCGGAGGAACACCGGGGAGCTGTTTTTT; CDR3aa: CATGRRNTGELFF
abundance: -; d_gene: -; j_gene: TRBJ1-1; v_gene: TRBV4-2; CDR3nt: TGTGCCAGCAGCCAAGAGACTGGGGTTAACACTGAAGCTTTCTTT; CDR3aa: CASSQETGVNTEAFF
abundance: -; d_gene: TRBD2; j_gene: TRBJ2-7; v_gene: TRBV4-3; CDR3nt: TGCGCCAGCAGCCAAGACCCTAGCGGGACTAACTCCTACGAGCAGTACTTC; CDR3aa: CASSQDPSGTNSYEQYF
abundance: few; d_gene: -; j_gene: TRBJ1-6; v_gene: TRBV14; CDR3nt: TGTGCCAGCAGCCAGGGGCGGACACCCCTCCACTTT; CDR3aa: CASSQGRTPLHF
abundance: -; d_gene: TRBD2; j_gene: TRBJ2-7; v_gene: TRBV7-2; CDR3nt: TGTGCCAGCAGCTCTAGCGGGAGGGGCGGCGAGCAGTACTTC; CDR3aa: CASSSSGRGGEQYF
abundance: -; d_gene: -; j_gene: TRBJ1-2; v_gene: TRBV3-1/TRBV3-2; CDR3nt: TGTGCCAGCAGCCTTTCAGCTTTGGACGGTAACTATGGCTACACCTTC; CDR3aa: CASSLSALDGNYGYTF
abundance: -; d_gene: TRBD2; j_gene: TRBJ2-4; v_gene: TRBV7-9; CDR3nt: TGTGCCAGCAGCCCCTGGACTAGCGGTAAAAACATTCAGTACTTC; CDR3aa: CASSPWTSGKNIQYF
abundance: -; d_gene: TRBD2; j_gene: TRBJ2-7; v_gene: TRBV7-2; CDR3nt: TGTGCCAGCACCTTAGGACTAGCGGGGACCTACGAGCAGTACTTC; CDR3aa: CASTLGLAGTYEQYF
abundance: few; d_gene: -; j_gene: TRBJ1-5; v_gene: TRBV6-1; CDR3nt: TGTGCCAGCAGTGAAGTCAGGGGTAGAAGCAATCAGCCCCAGCATTTT; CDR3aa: CASSEVRGRSNQPQHF
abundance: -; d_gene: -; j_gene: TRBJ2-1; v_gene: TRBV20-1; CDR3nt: TGCAGTGTGGGACGGTACAATGAGCAGTTCTTC; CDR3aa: CSVGRYNEQFF
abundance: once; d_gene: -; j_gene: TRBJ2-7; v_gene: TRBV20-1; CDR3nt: TGCAGTGCTAGCCCCCGCTACGAGCAGTACTTC; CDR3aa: CSASPRYEQYF
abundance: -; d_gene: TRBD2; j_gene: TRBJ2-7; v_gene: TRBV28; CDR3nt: TGTGCCAGCAGATCTAGCGGGAGCTCCTACGAGCAGTACTTC; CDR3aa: CASRSSGSSYEQYF
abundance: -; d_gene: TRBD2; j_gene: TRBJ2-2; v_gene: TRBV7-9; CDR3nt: TGTGCCAGCAGCCGGACTAGCGGGGGGTACACCGGGGAGCTGTTTTTT; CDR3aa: CASSRTSGGYTGELFF
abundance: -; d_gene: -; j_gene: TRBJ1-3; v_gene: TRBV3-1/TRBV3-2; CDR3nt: TGTGCCAGCAGCCAGGGTGGGAACAGGGTATCGGGAAACACCATATATTTT; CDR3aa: CASSQGGNRVSGNTIYF
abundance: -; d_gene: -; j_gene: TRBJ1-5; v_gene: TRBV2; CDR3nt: TGTGCCAGCAAGGGCCCTAATCAGCCCCAGCATTTT; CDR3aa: CASKGPNQPQHF
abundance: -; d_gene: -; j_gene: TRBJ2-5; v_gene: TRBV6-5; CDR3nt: TGTGCCAGCACCTGGTCAGGGACGGTGCGAGAGACCCAGTACTTC; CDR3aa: CASTWSGTVRETQYF
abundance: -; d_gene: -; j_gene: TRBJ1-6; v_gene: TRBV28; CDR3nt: TGTGCCAGCAGAAGGGGCATGGGTTCACCCCTCCACTTT; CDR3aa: CASRRGMGSPLHF
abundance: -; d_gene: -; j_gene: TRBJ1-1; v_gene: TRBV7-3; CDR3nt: TGTGCCAGCAGCTCATACAGGCTGAACACTGAAGCTTTCTTT; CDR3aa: CASSSYRLNTEAFF
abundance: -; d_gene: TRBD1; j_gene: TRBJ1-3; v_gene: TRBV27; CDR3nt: TGTGCCAGCAGTGACAGGGTTTCTGGAAACACCATATATTTT; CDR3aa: CASSDRVSGNTIYF
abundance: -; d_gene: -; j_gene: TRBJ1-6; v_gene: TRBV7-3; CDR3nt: TGTGCCAGCAGTCTCTTGGGGGGCGATAATTCACCCCTCCACTTT; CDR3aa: CASSLLGGDNSPLHF
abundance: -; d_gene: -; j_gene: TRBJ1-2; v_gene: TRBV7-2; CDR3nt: TGTGCCAGCAGCTTAGAGATTAACTATGGCTACACCTTC; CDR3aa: CASSLEINYGYTF
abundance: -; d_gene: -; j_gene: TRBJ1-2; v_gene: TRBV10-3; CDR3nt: TGTGCCATCACCGCGAGGGTTGCCTATGGCTACACCTTC; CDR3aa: CAITARVAYGYTF
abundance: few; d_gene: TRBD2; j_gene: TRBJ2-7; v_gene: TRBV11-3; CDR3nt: TGTGCCAGCAGCTCGGAACCGGAGCGGGGGAACTACGAGCAGTACTTC; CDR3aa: CASSSEPERGNYEQYF
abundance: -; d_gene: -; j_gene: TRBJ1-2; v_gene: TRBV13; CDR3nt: TGTGCCAGCAGCTTAGGGGCAGGACCCTATGGCTACACCTTC; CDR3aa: CASSLGAGPYGYTF
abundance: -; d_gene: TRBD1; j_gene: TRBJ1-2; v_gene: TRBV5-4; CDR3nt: TGTGCCAGCAGCGTACAGGGGGCGCACTATGGCTACACCTTC; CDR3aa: CASSVQGAHYGYTF
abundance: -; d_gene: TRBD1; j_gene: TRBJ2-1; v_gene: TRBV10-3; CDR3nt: TGTGCCATCAGCACAGGGGGCCTTCCCGATGAGCAGTTCTTC; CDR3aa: CAISTGGLPDEQFF
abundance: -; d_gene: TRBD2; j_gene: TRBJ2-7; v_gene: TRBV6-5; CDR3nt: TGTGCCAGCAGTTCCGCTTCGTTAGCGGGAAGCTACGAGCAGTACTTC; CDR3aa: CASSSASLAGSYEQYF
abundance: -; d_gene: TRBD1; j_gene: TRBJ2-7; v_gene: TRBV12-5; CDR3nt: TGTGCTAGTGGGGATCCCGGGACAGGATCCTACGAGCAGTACTTC; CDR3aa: CASGDPGTGSYEQYF
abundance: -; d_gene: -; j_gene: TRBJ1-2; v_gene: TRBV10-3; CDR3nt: TGTGCCATCAGTGAGTCGGCGGCTAATTATGGCTACACCTTC; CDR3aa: CAISESAANYGYTF
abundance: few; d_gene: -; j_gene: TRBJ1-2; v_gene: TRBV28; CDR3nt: TGTGCCAGCAGTTTACAGGGCTATGGCTACACCTTC; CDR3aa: CASSLQGYGYTF
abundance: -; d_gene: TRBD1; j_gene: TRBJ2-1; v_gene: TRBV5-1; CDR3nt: TGCGCCAGCAGCGCCCGGGGGACAGGGACATACAATGAGCAGTTCTTC; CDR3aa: CASSARGTGTYNEQFF
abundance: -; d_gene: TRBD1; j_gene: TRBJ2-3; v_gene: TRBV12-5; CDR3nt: TGTGCTAGTGGTTCCGGACAGGCGAGCACAGATACGCAGTATTTT; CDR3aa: CASGSGQASTDTQYF